This is a list of T cell receptor beta chains from one sample in a study of early T cells in non-severe SARS-CoV-2 infection. TCRdb reprocessed the 5' RACE reads with MiXCR, giving one entry per CDR3 protein. The sample includes tens of thousands of distinct CDR3 sequences, approximately 11% of them seen just once. The sequences come from whole blood, collected at baseline. The origin of the receptors is an adult who was a healthcare worker with PCR-confirmed SARS-CoV-2 infection or an uninfected control (not recorded which). CDR3s include the opening cysteine and the closing phenylalanine or tryptophan. Fields, in order: D gene, clone size, V gene, J gene, CDR3 DNA, CDR3 protein. The D gene is left open where the match is weak. Not all rows give a size; the values are once, few, many and, for expanded clones, a class.

-,few,TRBV6-1,TRBJ1-1,TGTGCCAGCAGTGAATCGAGGGAAGCTTTCTTT,CASSESREAFF
TRBD1,few,TRBV20-1,TRBJ1-2,TGCAGTGCTAGGGACAGGACGCGGTACTATGGCTACACCTTC,CSARDRTRYYGYTF
-,few,TRBV5-1,TRBJ2-3,TGCGCCAGCAGCTTGGTCGGAGTTGGCCCCCGGGTGGATACGCAGTATTTT,CASSLVGVGPRVDTQYF
-,many,TRBV20-1,TRBJ1-1,TGCAGTGCTAGAAGGGGTCAGGCCTACACTGAAGCTTTCTTT,CSARRGQAYTEAFF
TRBD1,-,TRBV6-5,TRBJ1-3,TGTGCCAGCAGTTACCGATTCTTTGACAGGGTGGACACCATATATTTT,CASSYRFFDRVDTIYF
TRBD2,few,TRBV7-2,TRBJ2-1,TGTGCCAGCAGCTCTCTCGGGGGGTATGGATATAATGAGCAGTTCTTC,CASSSLGGYGYNEQFF
TRBD1,few,TRBV12-5,TRBJ2-7,TGTGCTAGTGGTTTGGTACGTGGACAGGGGGTGAGCGAGCAGTACTTC,CASGLVRGQGVSEQYF
TRBD2,many,TRBV7-3,TRBJ2-1,TGTGCCAGCAGCTTACTAGCGGGGGGGCGTGAGCAGTTCTTC,CASSLLAGGREQFF
-,-,TRBV7-9,TRBJ1-6,TGTGCCAGCAGCCCCATCGGGGGGTCACCCCTCCACTTT,CASSPIGGSPLHF
-,few,TRBV3-1,TRBJ1-1,TGTGCCAGCAGCCAAGTATTAGACAGGTTGTATGAAGCTTTCTTT,CASSQVLDRLYEAFF
-,few,TRBV28,TRBJ2-3,TGTGCCAGCAGGGATCGGGGATCAGATACGCAGTATTTT,CASRDRGSDTQYF
-,-,TRBV6-2/TRBV6-3,TRBJ2-4,TGTGCCAGCAGTCCCGCCGGGGGAGGCTCCTCAGCCAAAAACATTCAGTACTTC,CASSPAGGGSSAKNIQYF
-,few,TRBV7-9,TRBJ1-1,TGTGCCAGCAGCATATTACAGGGTAGGACTGAAGCTTTCTTT,CASSILQGRTEAFF
-,few,TRBV3-1,TRBJ1-6,TGTGCCAGCAGCCCCAGACAGAATTCACCCCTCCACTTT,CASSPRQNSPLHF
-,-,TRBV6-5,TRBJ1-6,TGTGCCAGCACCTCAGGGGCTTCACCCCTCCACTTT,CASTSGASPLHF
-,few,TRBV10-3,TRBJ2-5,TGTGCCATCAAAGATAGCGGAGAGACCCAGTACTTC,CAIKDSGETQYF
-,-,TRBV6-5,TRBJ2-6,TGTGCCAGCAATACTAAACAGGATTCTGGGGCCAACGTCCTGACTTTC,CASNTKQDSGANVLTF
-,few,TRBV14,TRBJ2-1,TGTGCCAGCAGTCCCCAATTTCAGTCTGAGCAGTTCTTC,CASSPQFQSEQFF
-,many,TRBV6-2/TRBV6-3,TRBJ2-7,TGTGCCAGCAGCCCGTACTACGAGCAGTACTTC,CASSPYYEQYF
-,few,TRBV29-1,TRBJ1-6,TGCAGCGTACAGAGCTCCTATAATTCACCCCTCCACTTT,CSVQSSYNSPLHF
TRBD1,many,TRBV5-1,TRBJ1-4,TGCGCCAGCAGCCACCCGGGACAGGGGGAGGAAAAACTGTTTTTT,CASSHPGQGEEKLFF
-,many,TRBV3-1,TRBJ1-2,TGTGCCAGCAGCCAAGATAGGGACACGGACTACACCTTC,CASSQDRDTDYTF
TRBD2,-,TRBV5-1,TRBJ2-5,TGCGCCAGCAGCTTGGAGGGACTAGCGGGGCGAGAGACCCAGTACTTC,CASSLEGLAGRETQYF
-,many,TRBV7-7,TRBJ2-2,TGTGCCAGCAGCTGGGACCACCTCACCGGGGAGCTGTTTTTT,CASSWDHLTGELFF
TRBD1,-,TRBV19,TRBJ1-5,TGTGCCAGTAGTATAAAGTTGACAGGGGGCAATCAGCCCCAGCATTTT,CASSIKLTGGNQPQHF
-,-,TRBV28,TRBJ2-2,TGTGCCAGCAGCCCCCTTGGGACACAGACCACCGGGGAGCTGTTTTTT,CASSPLGTQTTGELFF
TRBD1,-,TRBV3-1,TRBJ2-6,TGTGCCAGCAGCCCCAAGTTCGGACGGGACAGCTCTGGGGCCAACGTCCTGACTTTC,CASSPKFGRDSSGANVLTF
-,-,TRBV5-1,TRBJ2-5,TGCGCCAGCAGTCCCCGGACCGAAGAGACCCAGTACTTC,CASSPRTEETQYF
-,-,TRBV4-3,TRBJ1-5,TGCGCCAGCAGCCAAGCCCATGGAATTCAGCCCCAGCATTTT,CASSQAHGIQPQHF
TRBD1,few,TRBV6-6,TRBJ1-2,TGTGCCAGCAGTTACTTGGGACAGGGAGCAGCGTATGGCTACACCTTC,CASSYLGQGAAYGYTF
TRBD1,-,TRBV20-1,TRBJ1-4,TGCAGTGCTAGAGAAACAGGGGGCCGGGAAAAACTGTTTTTT,CSARETGGREKLFF
-,once,TRBV12-3/TRBV12-4,TRBJ2-1,TGTACCAGCAGTTTCAAGGCTGGCGCGCCTGAGCAGTTCTTC,CTSSFKAGAPEQFF
TRBD1,-,TRBV12-5,TRBJ1-6,TGTGCTAGTGGTGTCCGGGACAGGGTTCATTCACCCCTCCACTTT,CASGVRDRVHSPLHF
-,few,TRBV21-1,TRBJ1-4,TGTGCCAGCAGAAACCCCGTTAACGGCACAGGGGGTTCTAATGAAAAACTGTTTTTT,CASRNPVNGTGGSNEKLFF
TRBD1,many,TRBV6-5,TRBJ1-1,TGTGCCAGCAGACCCTCCGGGGGACAGGCAAACACTGAAGCTTTCTTT,CASRPSGGQANTEAFF
-,many,TRBV7-8,TRBJ2-3,TGTGCCAGTTTACAGGGTATCACAGATACGCAGTATTTT,CASLQGITDTQYF
TRBD2,-,TRBV28,TRBJ2-7,TGTGCCAGCAGGCCAGCGGGGGGGCAATACGAGCAGTACTTC,CASRPAGGQYEQYF
-,-,TRBV10-3,TRBJ1-2,TGTGCCATCAGGAGGAATGAGGCCGCGGGAGGCTACACCTTC,CAIRRNEAAGGYTF
-,many,TRBV28,TRBJ1-6,TGTGCCAGCAGCCTGACAGTTTGGGGCAATTCACCCCTCCACTTT,CASSLTVWGNSPLHF
TRBD1,few,TRBV28,TRBJ2-7,TGTGCCAGCAGTTTGGACAGGGTTAGCTCCTACGAGCAGTACTTC,CASSLDRVSSYEQYF
-,-,TRBV28,TRBJ1-4,TGTGCCAGCAGTGGCAATGAAAAACTGTTTTTT,CASSGNEKLFF
-,-,TRBV29-1,TRBJ2-5,TGCAGCGTTGAGCAGGGGGAGACCCAGTACTTC,CSVEQGETQYF
-,-,TRBV2,TRBJ2-3,TGTGCCAGCGACCAGGGGCCCAGCACAGATACGCAGTATTTT,CASDQGPSTDTQYF
TRBD1,few,TRBV6-6,TRBJ1-5,TGTGCCAGCAGCTCCGGACAGGGGAGCAATCAGCCCCAGCATTTT,CASSSGQGSNQPQHF
TRBD1,-,TRBV7-8,TRBJ2-1,TGTGCCAGCAGCTTAGATCACGGGACAGACAATGAGCAGTTCTTC,CASSLDHGTDNEQFF
-,-,TRBV29-1,TRBJ1-3,TGCAGCGTTGAAGGTGGAAACACCATATATTTT,CSVEGGNTIYF
-,-,TRBV9,TRBJ1-3,TGTGCCAGCAGCGTAGAGAACACTGGAAACACCATATATTTT,CASSVENTGNTIYF
-,few,TRBV6-5,TRBJ1-2,TGTGCCAGCAGTGTCCTCACCAGTAATGGAAACTATGGCTACACCTTC,CASSVLTSNGNYGYTF
TRBD2,many,TRBV4-3,TRBJ2-1,TGCGCCAGCAGCCAAGACCGGGACTACCTAAACAATGAGCAGTTCTTC,CASSQDRDYLNNEQFF
TRBD1,-,TRBV6-5,TRBJ1-4,TGTGCCAGCAGTTACTCTGGAGGGGACAGCGGGCTGTTTTTT,CASSYSGGDSGLFF
-,many,TRBV5-1,TRBJ2-2,TGCGCCAGCAGCTTGCGAGCTGCACCTGCGCGGAACACCGGGGAGCTGTTTTTT,CASSLRAAPARNTGELFF
-,-,TRBV28,TRBJ2-7,TGTGCCAGCAGTTTATTCGACCGGGGCCAGTACTTC,CASSLFDRGQYF
-,few,TRBV9,TRBJ2-6,TGTGCCAGCAGCGTAGGTAAGGTTGGAGCTGGGGCCAACGTCCTGACTTTC,CASSVGKVGAGANVLTF
-,-,TRBV18,TRBJ1-6,TGTGCCAGCTCACCAGGCCGTGACTATAATTCACCCCTCCACTTT,CASSPGRDYNSPLHF